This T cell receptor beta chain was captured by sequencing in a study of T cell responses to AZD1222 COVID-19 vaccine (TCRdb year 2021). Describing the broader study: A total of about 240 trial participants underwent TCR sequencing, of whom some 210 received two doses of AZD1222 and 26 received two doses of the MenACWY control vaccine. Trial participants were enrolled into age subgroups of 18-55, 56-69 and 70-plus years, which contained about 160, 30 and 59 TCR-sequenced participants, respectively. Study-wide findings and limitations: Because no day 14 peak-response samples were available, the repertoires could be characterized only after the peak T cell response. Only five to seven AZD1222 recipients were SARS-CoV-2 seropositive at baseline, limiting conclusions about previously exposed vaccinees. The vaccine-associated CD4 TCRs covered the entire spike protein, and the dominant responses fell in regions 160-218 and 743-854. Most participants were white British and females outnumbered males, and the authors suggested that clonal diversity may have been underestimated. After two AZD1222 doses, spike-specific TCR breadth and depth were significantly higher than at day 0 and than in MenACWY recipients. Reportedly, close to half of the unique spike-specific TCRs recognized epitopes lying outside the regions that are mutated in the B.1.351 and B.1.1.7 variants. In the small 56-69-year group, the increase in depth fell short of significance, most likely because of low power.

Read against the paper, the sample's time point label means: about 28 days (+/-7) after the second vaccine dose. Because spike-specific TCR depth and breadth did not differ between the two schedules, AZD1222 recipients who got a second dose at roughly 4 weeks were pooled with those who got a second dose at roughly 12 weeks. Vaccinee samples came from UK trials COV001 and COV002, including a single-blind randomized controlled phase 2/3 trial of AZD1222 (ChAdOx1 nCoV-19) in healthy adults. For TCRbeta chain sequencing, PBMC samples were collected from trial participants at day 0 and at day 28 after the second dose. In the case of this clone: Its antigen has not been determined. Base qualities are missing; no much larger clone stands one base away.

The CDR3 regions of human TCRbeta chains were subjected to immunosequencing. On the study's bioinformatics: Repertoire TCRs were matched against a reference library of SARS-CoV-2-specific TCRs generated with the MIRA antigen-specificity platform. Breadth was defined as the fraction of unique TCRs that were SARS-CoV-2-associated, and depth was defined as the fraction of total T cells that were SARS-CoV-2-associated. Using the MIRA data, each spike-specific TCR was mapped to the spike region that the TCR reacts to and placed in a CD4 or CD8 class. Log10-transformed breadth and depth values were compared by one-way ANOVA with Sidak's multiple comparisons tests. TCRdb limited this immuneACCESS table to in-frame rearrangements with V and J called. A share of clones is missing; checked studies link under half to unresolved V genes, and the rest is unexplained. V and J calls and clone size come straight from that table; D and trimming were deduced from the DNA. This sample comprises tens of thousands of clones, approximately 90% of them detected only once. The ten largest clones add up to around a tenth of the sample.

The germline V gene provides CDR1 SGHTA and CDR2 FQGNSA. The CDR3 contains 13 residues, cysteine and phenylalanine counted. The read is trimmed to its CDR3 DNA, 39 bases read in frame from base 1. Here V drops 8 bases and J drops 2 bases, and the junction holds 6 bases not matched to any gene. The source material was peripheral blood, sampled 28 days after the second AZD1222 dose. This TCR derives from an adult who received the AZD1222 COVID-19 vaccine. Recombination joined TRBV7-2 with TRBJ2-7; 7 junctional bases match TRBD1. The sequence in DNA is TGTGCCAGCCACATCGGGACAGCCTACGAGCAGTACTTC. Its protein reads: CASHIGTAYEQYF. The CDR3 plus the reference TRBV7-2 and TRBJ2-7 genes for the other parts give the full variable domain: GAGVSQSPSNKVTEKGKDVELRCDPISGHTALYWYRQSLGQGLEFLIYFQGNSAPDKSGLPSDRFSAERTGGSVSTLTIQRTQQEDSAVYLCASHIGTAYEQYFGPGTRLTVT.